These 26 T cell receptor beta chains were all obtained from the same sample, sequenced in a study of technical replicates of blood from several donors. This table comes from immunoSEQ multiplex PCR, and its TCRdb copy is limited to in-frame clones, with some not included. Of around 80,000 clones in the sample, roughly 93% were seen once. The sequencing input was T cells isolated from PBMCs. The receptors were gathered from a human donor in good health.

The chain has TRBV23-1 and TRBJ2-1; 8 bases agree with TRBD1. TRBV23-1 qualifies as an ORF whose function is uncertain. J was trimmed by 6 bases and V by 3 bases; bases with no gene match: 16. The CDR3 consists of 18 residues. In nucleotides, the CDR3 is TGCGCCAGCAGTCATGGACCACCGGGACAGGCTACCCCCAATGAGCAGTTCTTC. Translation gives CASSHGPPGQATPNEQFF.

The chain is built from TRBV2 and TRBJ2-1; D possibly corresponds to TRBD2 (6 bases). The CDR3 totals 14 residues. The V end was cut by 7 bases, the J end by 4 bases, with 14 bases between. CDR1 and CDR2 (germline): SNHLY, FYNNEI. The CDR3 spells CASIKTSSYNEQFF. The CDR3 nucleotides read TGTGCCAGCATAAAAACTAGCAGTTACAATGAGCAGTTCTTC.

The V and J genes are TRBV4-1 and TRBJ2-7; TRBD2 matches 8 bases. The CDR3 is made up of 15 amino acids. From germline, CDR1 is MGHRA and CDR2 YSYEKL. The V and J ends lost 0 bases and 3 bases, in that order; junction bases with no gene match: 4. CDR3 in DNA: TGCGCCAGCAGCCAAGAGGGACTAGGGAGCTACGAGCAGTACTTC. Translating gives CASSQEGLGSYEQYF.

The V call is TRBV28, the J call TRBJ2-5; the D gene is possibly TRBD2 (6 bases). The CDR3 is made up of 15 amino acids. Trimming removed 3 bases at V and 2 bases at J, with 13 bases between. Germline CDR1 and CDR2: MDHEN and SYDVKM. The CDR3 loop reads CASSLGTGKQETQYF. CDR3 sequence (DNA): TGTGCCAGCAGTTTGGGGACTGGAAAACAAGAGACCCAGTACTTC.

This chain uses TRBV15 with TRBJ2-1; the D gene is possibly TRBD2 (6 bases). Germline-derived CDR1 and CDR2 are LNHNV and YYDKDF (reference sequence). The CDR3 has 13 residues. V was clipped by 0 bases and J by 9 bases, with 9 bases between them. In DNA form, the CDR3 reads TGTGCCACCAGCAGAGATAGAGCGGGTGAGCAGTTCTTC. This translates into CATSRDRAGEQFF.

The gene calls are TRBV6-6 and TRBJ2-7; tentatively, D is TRBD2 (5 bases). CDR3 length equals 14 residues. Per the germline V gene, CDR1 is MNHNY and CDR2 is SVGAGI (reference sequence). Between the trimmed V and J ends, which lost 3 bases and 3 bases, there was a span of 12 bases. The CDR3 coding sequence is TGTGCCAGCAGTTATAATCACGGAGGCTACGAGCAGTACTTC. Amino acids: CASSYNHGGYEQYF.

V is TRBV27 and J is TRBJ1-4; D is ambiguous. The CDR3 length is 15 residues. Germline assignment: CDR1 MNHEY and CDR2 SMNVEV (reference sequence). The V end was cut by 7 bases, the J end by 7 bases, with 19 bases between. CDR3 DNA sequence: TGTGCCAGCACCTTCCGGAGGACCGCAGGTGAAAAACTGTTTTTT. Encoded protein: CASTFRRTAGEKLFF. Together with reference TRBV27 and TRBJ1-4, the CDR3 gives the full variable domain: EAQVTQNPRYLITVTGKKLTVTCSQNMNHEYMSWYRQDPGLGLRQIYYSMNVEVTDKGDVPEGYKVSRKEKRNFPLILESPSPNQTSLYFCASTFRRTAGEKLFFGSGTQLSVL.

This clone was seen once. The chain combines TRBV27 with TRBJ2-1; 7 bases align to TRBD1. V dropped 1 base and J dropped 3; count of bases not matched to a gene: 6. CDR1 is MNHEY and CDR2 is SMNVEV in the germline V gene (reference sequence). The CDR3 is 16 residues long. The CDR3 DNA follows: TGTGCCAGCAGTTTATACGGCCAGGGGGTCTACAATGAGCAGTTCTTC. Translating gives CASSLYGQGVYNEQFF.

The gene calls are TRBV19 and TRBJ1-1; a possible D gene is TRBD1 (5 bases). Germline V CDR1 and CDR2: LNHDA, SQIVND (reference sequence). V shed 7 bases and J shed 1 base, with 16 bases lying between them. The CDR3 sequence is 15 residues long. The CDR3 DNA reads as TGTGCCAGTACCACCCTACAGGATGCGAACACTGAAGCTTTCTTT. This encodes CASTTLQDANTEAFF.

This chain uses TRBV29-1 with TRBJ2-7; 7 bases map to TRBD2. Germline CDR1 reads SQVTM; CDR2 reads ANQGSEA. J lost 3 bases, V lost 3 bases, and 5 bases had no gene match. This CDR3 is built from 13 residues. As DNA, the CDR3 is TGCAGCGTTGAGGGAGGGGCGTTCTACGAGCAGTACTTC. Amino acids: CSVEGGAFYEQYF.

The chain uses TRBV19 and TRBJ2-7, with D possibly TRBD1 on 6 matching bases. This CDR3 has 16 amino acids. CDR1 and CDR2 (germline): LNHDA, SQIVND (reference sequence). V gave up 3 bases and J gave up 5 bases, with 20 bases separating them. The CDR3 sequence is CASSIKGVYQGNEQYF. CDR3 bases: TGTGCCAGTAGTATTAAGGGTGTCTATCAGGGGAACGAGCAGTACTTC.

This chain connects TRBV18 to TRBJ2-1; 7 bases align to TRBD2. Germline V CDR1 and CDR2: KGHSH, LQKENI. With V trimmed by 2 bases and J by 8 bases, 3 bases remained unmatched. The CDR3 consists of 13 residues. The CDR3 coding sequence is TGTGCCAGCTCACCAAGCGGGATGGATGAGCAGTTCTTC. It yields the protein CASSPSGMDEQFF.

In the case of this clone: Other DNA sequences from this sample encode an identical CDR3 as well. V is TRBV7-3 and J is TRBJ1-1, with D unclear. The CDR3 is made up of 13 amino acids. V was trimmed by 2 bases and J by 0 bases, leaving 4 bases between them. Germline V lookup: CDR1 SGHTA, CDR2 FQGTGA. The CDR3: CASSLSVNTEAFF. For the CDR3, the DNA is TGTGCCAGCAGCTTATCAGTGAACACTGAAGCTTTCTTT.

This chain links TRBV28 with TRBJ1-5; D is unresolved. Looked up from germline, CDR1 is MDHEN and CDR2 is SYDVKM. The CDR3 length is 16 residues. V lost 5 bases, J lost 7 bases, and 21 bases lay in between. Written as DNA, the CDR3 is TGTGCCAGCAGTATGGCAGCAGCCCCGGGAGGGCAGCCCCAGCATTTT. Amino acid sequence: CASSMAAAPGGQPQHF.

The rearrangement links TRBV27 to TRBJ1-5, with D possibly TRBD1 on 5 matching bases. There are 16 residues in the CDR3. Germline lookup yields CDR1 MNHEY and CDR2 SMNVEV (reference sequence). The ends were cut back, 1 base at V and 1 base at J, with 11 bases in the middle. CDR3 bases: TGTGCCAGCAGTTTATATACAGGTACCAGCAATCAGCCCCAGCATTTT. It is translated as CASSLYTGTSNQPQHF.

The V gene is TRBV7-2, the J gene TRBJ1-2, with D perhaps TRBD1 (6 bases). The CDR3 has 13 amino acids. V was shortened by 3 bases and J by 8 bases, with 13 bases between the two germline ends. Per germline, CDR1 SGHTA and CDR2 FQGNSA. CDR3 residues: CASSFTGLGGYTF. CDR3 sequence (DNA): TGTGCCAGCAGCTTTACAGGGTTGGGCGGCTACACCTTC.

The genes are TRBV29-1 and TRBJ2-5; 7 nucleotides match TRBD2. This CDR3 has 12 residues. Germline V CDR1 and CDR2: SQVTM, ANQGSEA. The V segment lost 7 bases and the J segment 4 bases; nucleotides outside the gene matches: 6. The DNA of the CDR3 is TGCAGCGGGGCGGGAGAAGGAGAGACCCAGTACTTC. This sequence encodes CSGAGEGETQYF.

The V and J genes are TRBV7-3 and TRBJ2-3; 7 bases agree with TRBD1. This CDR3 has 16 residues. V gave up 5 bases and J gave up 2 bases; unmatched junction bases: 10. CDR1 is SGHTA, CDR2 FQGTGA, per germline. The CDR3: CASSLRPGQNTDTQYF. The CDR3 nucleotides read TGTGCCAGCAGCCTCCGACCGGGACAGAACACAGATACGCAGTATTTT.

The count of this clone is one. This chain's CDR3 is CASSLRQGGGQAFF. The CDR3 DNA reads TGTGCCAGCAGTTTACGACAGGGGGGGGGACAAGCTTTCTTT. The V gene is TRBV27, the J gene TRBJ1-1, with 9 bases that match TRBD1. Per the germline V gene, CDR1 is MNHEY and CDR2 is SMNVEV (reference sequence). V lost 2 bases and J lost 9; bases outside the gene matches: 7. The CDR3 runs 14 residues.

With respect to this clone: One end of the junction is discordant with germline, which a read error may explain. The chain recombines TRBV7-7 with TRBJ2-1, with 8 bases identical to TRBD1. The CDR3 totals 15 residues. The germline V gene has CDR1 SSHAT and CDR2 FNYEAQ (reference sequence). The CDR3 protein is CASSLNLGQDHEQFF. The CDR3 nucleotides are TGTGCTAGCAGCTTAAACTTGGGACAGGACCATGAGCAGTTCTTC.

The CDR3 DNA sequence: TGTGCCAGCCGGCAGCGGGAGAGGGAGACCCAGTACTTC. This codes for CASRQRERETQYF. V gene TRBV6-6 combines with J gene TRBJ2-5; 8 bases match TRBD2. The junction had 7 bases not matched to a gene; V was cut back by 8 bases and J by 5 bases. CDR1 and CDR2 (germline): MNHNY, SVGAGI (reference sequence). The CDR3 extends over 13 amino acids.

The chain combines TRBV4-3 with TRBJ1-5; TRBD1 matches 7 bases. Germline V lookup: CDR1 LGHNA, CDR2 YSLEER. The CDR3 is 15 amino acids. After removal of 0 bases from V and 6 bases from J, the junction contained 5 bases not matched to a gene. The CDR3 DNA follows: TGCGCCAGCAGCCAAGACAGGGGGGCTGGTCAGCCCCAGCATTTT. As protein: CASSQDRGAGQPQHF.

This clone has just one count. The chain recombines TRBV7-9 with TRBJ1-1, with 9 positions matching TRBD1. Germline values: CDR1 SEHNR, CDR2 FQNEAQ (reference sequence). V dropped 3 bases and J dropped 1; count of bases not matched to a gene: 0. The CDR3 consists of 14 residues. The CDR3 sequence is CASSLGQGNTEAFF. CDR3 sequence (DNA): TGTGCCAGCAGCTTGGGACAGGGGAACACTGAAGCTTTCTTT. Full variable domain (missing parts from reference TRBV7-9 and TRBJ1-1): DTGVSQNPRHKITKRGQNVTFRCDPISEHNRLYWYRQTLGQGPEFLTYFQNEAQLEKSRLLSDRFSAERPKGSFSTLEIQRTEQGDSAMYLCASSLGQGNTEAFFGQGTRLTVV.

The count of this clone is one. This rearrangement joins TRBV10-3 to TRBJ2-1; 10 nucleotides match TRBD2. This CDR3 has 17 amino acids. J gave up 4 bases and V 3 bases, and 9 bases lay outside the gene matches. In germline, CDR1 is ENHRY, CDR2 SYGVKD. CDR3 DNA sequence: TGTGCCATCAGTGAACTAGGAAAACTAGCGGGATACAATGAGCAGTTCTTC. Protein product: CAISELGKLAGYNEQFF.

This clone was observed a few times. The genes are TRBV9 and TRBJ1-1; weak D call: TRBD1 (6 bases). Germline values: CDR1 SGDLS, CDR2 YYNGEE. The CDR3 runs to 13 residues. V dropped 5 bases and J dropped 3 bases, with 11 bases sitting between them. This CDR3 reads CASSDRYHTEAFF. CDR3 nucleotide sequence: TGTGCCAGCAGTGACAGGTATCACACTGAAGCTTTCTTT.

V is TRBV6-5 and J is TRBJ2-2; D remains ambiguous. Germline V gives CDR1 MNHEY, CDR2 SVGAGI. CDR3 length: 14 amino acids. The V gene lost 2 bases and the J gene lost 3 bases, with 7 bases spanning the gap. The CDR3 protein is CASSYPDYTGELFF. As DNA, the CDR3 is TGTGCCAGCAGTTACCCCGACTACACCGGGGAGCTGTTTTTT.